The 28 T cell receptor beta chains below come from one sample, sequenced in a study of response to subunit inactivated influenza vaccine. TCRdb independently ran MiXCR on the RT-PCR reads; one entry per CDR3 protein. The sample holds about 540,000 distinct CDR3 sequences, around 15% seen once. Sequenced here: PBMCs from blood, sampled 11 to 12 days after vaccination. Receptor source: a man aged 45-65 years who received an inactivated influenza vaccine.

The rearrangement links TRBV5-6 to TRBJ1-6; no definite D call. The V gene lost 0 bases and the J gene lost 3 bases, with 10 bases spanning the gap. The CDR3 extends over 16 amino acids. Germline V gives CDR1 SGHDT, CDR2 YYEEEE. The CDR3 protein is CASSLGGQIYNSPLHF. CDR3 nucleotides: TGTGCCAGCAGCTTGGGAGGGCAGATCTATAATTCACCCCTCCACTTT.

This chain connects TRBV11-2 to TRBJ1-3, with 9 bases identical to TRBD1. The junction had 4 bases not matched to a gene; V was cut back by 3 bases and J by 4 bases. The CDR3 is 15 amino acids. The germline V gene has CDR1 SGHAT and CDR2 FQNNGV. CDR3 coding DNA: TGTGCCAGCAGCTTGGGGACAGGGATCGGAAACACCATATATTTT. Its translation is CASSLGTGIGNTIYF.

This clonotype was seen a handful of times. V and J are TRBV29-1 and TRBJ2-5; 9 nucleotides align to TRBD1. V was clipped by 4 bases and J by 5 bases; unmatched bases: 5. This CDR3 has 13 residues. CDR1 and CDR2 from the germline V gene are SQVTM and ANQGSEA. The CDR3 DNA sequence: TGCAGCGTTGCCCGAGGACAGGGGGAGACCCAGTACTTC. It is translated as CSVARGQGETQYF.

A few counts support this clonotype. The V gene is TRBV6-5, the J gene TRBJ2-1, with D perhaps TRBD1 (6 bases). Between the trimmed V and J ends, which lost 2 bases and 7 bases, there was a span of 12 bases. The CDR3 has 14 residues. The germline gives CDR1 MNHEY, CDR2 SVGAGI. The DNA for the CDR3 is TGTGCCAGCAGTTACGGGGGCAGAACGAATGAGCAGTTCTTC. As protein: CASSYGGRTNEQFF.

The V call is TRBV25-1, the J call TRBJ2-7; TRBD2 aligns across 7 bases. The CDR3 is 15 amino acids. Germline CDR1 is MGHDK and CDR2 is SYGVNS. The trim removed 5 bases at V and 2 bases at J, leaving 9 bases unmatched. In DNA, the CDR3 is TGTGCCAGCAGTCTTTATGGGGCGGGGGCCTACGAGCAGTACTTC. It encodes CASSLYGAGAYEQYF.

This clonotype was seen a few times. This sequence joins TRBV5-1 and TRBJ2-2; 9 bases align to TRBD1. CDR3 size: 14 residues. After removal of 3 bases from V and 5 bases from J, the junction contained 2 bases not matched to a gene. Germline V gene lookup returns CDR1 SGHRS and CDR2 YFSETQ. The chain's CDR3 is CASSSGTGTGELFF. The CDR3 nucleotides read TGCGCCAGCAGCTCCGGGACAGGGACCGGGGAGCTGTTTTTT. The variable domain in full, completed from reference TRBV5-1 and TRBJ2-2, reads KAGVTQTPRYLIKTRGQQVTLSCSPISGHRSVSWYQQTPGQGLQFLFEYFSETQRNKGNFPGRFSGRQFSNSRSEMNVSTLELGDSALYLCASSSGTGTGELFFGEGSRLTVL.

The chain carries TRBV11-1 and TRBJ2-6; D gene uncertain. Germline V gene data show CDR1 as SGHAT and CDR2 as FQDESV (reference sequence). Trimming removed 4 bases at V and 0 bases at J, with 13 bases between. The CDR3 loop spans 17 amino acids. The CDR3 DNA reads as TGTGCCAGCAGCTCTCAACAGCTTTTCTCTGGGGCCAACGTCCTGACTTTC. Protein: CASSSQQLFSGANVLTF. Together with reference TRBV11-1 and TRBJ2-6, the CDR3 gives the full variable domain: EAEVAQSPRYKITEKSQAVAFWCDPISGHATLYWYRQILGQGPELLVQFQDESVVDDSQLPKDRFSAERLKGVDSTLKIQPAELGDSAMYLCASSSQQLFSGANVLTFGAGSRLTVL.

This clonotype came up a few times. This chain connects TRBV11-1 to TRBJ1-5; 7 bases line up with TRBD1. Germline V gene data show CDR1 as SGHAT and CDR2 as FQDESV (reference sequence). The CDR3 contains 16 residues. The V gene end was trimmed by 0 bases and the J gene end by 1 base; junction bases not matched to a gene: 3. The CDR3 is CASSLADRESNQPQHF. The CDR3 DNA reads TGTGCCAGCAGCTTAGCCGACAGGGAAAGCAATCAGCCCCAGCATTTT. The complete variable domain, with remaining parts taken from reference TRBV11-1 and TRBJ1-5, reads EAEVAQSPRYKITEKSQAVAFWCDPISGHATLYWYRQILGQGPELLVQFQDESVVDDSQLPKDRFSAERLKGVDSTLKIQPAELGDSAMYLCASSLADRESNQPQHFGDGTRLSIL.

This clonotype was observed at least ten times. The chain recombines TRBV29-1 with TRBJ2-5; maybe TRBD2 (6 bases). This CDR3 comprises 16 residues. Germline values: CDR1 SQVTM, CDR2 ANQGSEA. The ends were cut back, 0 bases at V and 0 bases at J, with 14 bases in the middle. The chain's CDR3 is CSVEERGPMYQETQYF. In DNA form, the CDR3 reads TGCAGCGTTGAAGAGCGGGGCCCGATGTACCAAGAGACCCAGTACTTC.

The V gene is TRBV2, the J gene TRBJ1-5; possibly TRBD1 for D (5 bases). Trimming cost V 9 bases and J 4 bases, with 16 bases left between them. Germline lookup yields CDR1 SNHLY and CDR2 FYNNEI. There are 14 residues in the CDR3. CDR3 coding DNA: TGTGCCAGGGGGGGTAATAATAGGAATCAGCCCCAGCATTTT. Its translation: CARGGNNRNQPQHF.

This clonotype was counted between two and nine times. The chain has TRBV18 and TRBJ1-1, with 9 bases matching TRBD1. The junction had 9 bases not matched to a gene; V was cut back by 3 bases and J by 7 bases. Looked up from germline, CDR1 is KGHSH and CDR2 is LQKENI. There are 15 residues in the CDR3. This chain's CDR3 is CASSPRDRAAGEAFF. In DNA, the CDR3 is TGTGCCAGCTCACCGCGGGACAGGGCTGCGGGTGAAGCTTTCTTT.

The V call is TRBV5-1, the J call TRBJ2-7; TRBD1 might be the D (6 bases). V was trimmed by 4 bases and J by 2 bases, leaving 16 bases between them. This CDR3 has 15 residues. CDR1 is SGHRS and CDR2 is YFSETQ in the germline V gene. CDR3 protein: CASSPTQGLTYEQYF. For the CDR3, the DNA is TGCGCCAGCAGCCCCACCCAGGGGCTCACCTACGAGCAGTACTTC.

The chain recombines TRBV3-1 with TRBJ2-2; D is ambiguous. CDR3 length: 13 residues. CDR1 is LGHDT and CDR2 is YNNKEL in the germline V gene (reference sequence). Trimming took 5 bases from V and 6 from J, leaving 10 bases between them. The CDR3 loop reads CASSTRVAGELFF. In nucleotides, the CDR3 is TGTGCCAGCAGCACCCGGGTCGCCGGGGAGCTGTTTTTT.

This chain uses TRBV10-2 with TRBJ2-7; 9 bases agree with TRBD2. The CDR3 sequence is 15 residues long. Per the germline V gene, CDR1 is WSHSY and CDR2 is SAAADI. The V segment lost 3 bases and the J segment 3 bases; nucleotides outside the gene matches: 6. The CDR3, as DNA: TGCGCCAGCAGTGATTCGGGACTAGCCTTCTACGAGCAGTACTTC. It encodes CASSDSGLAFYEQYF.

The J gene is TRBJ2-3, the V gene TRBV14, with no clear D. The CDR3 has 12 residues. V shed 4 bases and J shed 8 bases, with 10 bases lying between them. Germline V CDR1 and CDR2: SGHDN, FVKESK. CDR3 nucleotides: TGTGCCAGCAGCCTAGAGGATTTTACGCAGTATTTT. Amino acids: CASSLEDFTQYF.

The chain is built from TRBV18 and TRBJ2-3; no clear D. Germline lookup yields CDR1 KGHSH and CDR2 LQKENI. CDR3 length: 17 residues. V lost 1 base and J 0 bases, leaving 14 bases between the germline ends. The CDR3, as DNA: TGTGCCAGCTCACCACGGTTCGGCTTGGGTAGCACAGATACGCAGTATTTT. It yields the protein CASSPRFGLGSTDTQYF.

The genes are TRBV28 and TRBJ2-5; 9 nucleotides match TRBD1. Germline V gene sequence: CDR1 MDHEN, CDR2 SYDVKM. The V and J ends lost 7 bases and 1 base, in that order; junction bases with no gene match: 10. This CDR3 is 16 amino acids long. For the CDR3, the DNA is TGTGCCAGCACACTACACAGGGGGCGACGCCAAGAGACCCAGTACTTC. Protein: CASTLHRGRRQETQYF.

This clonotype appeared a few times. The chain employs TRBV20-1 and TRBJ1-1; no clear D gene. The CDR3 is 13 amino acids. Germline loops: CDR1 DFQATT, CDR2 SNEGSKA (reference sequence). V shed 2 bases and J shed 0 bases, with 7 bases lying between them. CDR3 in DNA: TGCAGTGCTAGACCCCAGGTGAACACTGAAGCTTTCTTT. It encodes CSARPQVNTEAFF.

The V call is TRBV5-1, the J call TRBJ2-3; weak D call: TRBD1 (5 bases). The CDR3 has 14 residues. CDR1 is SGHRS and CDR2 is YFSETQ in the germline V gene. The V end was cut by 1 base, the J end by 2 bases, with 8 bases between. In DNA, the CDR3 is TGCGCCAGCAGCTTGCAGGACAACACAGATACGCAGTATTTT. This codes for CASSLQDNTDTQYF. Variable domain in full (rest from reference TRBV5-1 and TRBJ2-3): KAGVTQTPRYLIKTRGQQVTLSCSPISGHRSVSWYQQTPGQGLQFLFEYFSETQRNKGNFPGRFSGRQFSNSRSEMNVSTLELGDSALYLCASSLQDNTDTQYFGPGTRLTVL.

This clonotype appeared a few times. V is TRBV6-1 and J is TRBJ2-1, with TRBD2 identical over 12 bases. The CDR3 covers 16 residues. Germline-derived CDR1 and CDR2 are MNHNS and SASEGT. V lost 5 bases and J lost 8; bases outside the gene matches: 10. The CDR3 here is CASSPRTSGIYDEQFF. The CDR3 nucleotides read TGTGCCAGCAGTCCCAGGACTAGCGGGATATACGATGAGCAGTTCTTC.

The chain employs TRBV11-3 and TRBJ2-3, with 9 nucleotides matching TRBD1. J gave up 1 base and V 3 bases, and 8 bases lay outside the gene matches. There are 17 residues in the CDR3. Germline CDR1 and CDR2: SGHNT and YENEEA. This CDR3 reads CASSFYRQGDGTDTQYF. CDR3 coding DNA: TGTGCCAGCAGCTTCTACCGACAGGGGGATGGCACAGATACGCAGTATTTT.

The table lists this clonotype with a few counts. This chain connects TRBV28 to TRBJ1-4; no clear D. V was trimmed by 6 bases and J by 4 bases, leaving 15 bases between them. In germline, CDR1 is MDHEN, CDR2 SYDVKM. The CDR3 covers 15 residues. The CDR3 spells CASRLGRNLNEKLFF. The CDR3 bases are TGTGCCAGCAGACTCGGCCGAAACCTTAATGAAAAACTGTTTTTT. The full variable domain, its missing parts supplied by reference TRBV28 and TRBJ1-4, is DVKVTQSSRYLVKRTGEKVFLECVQDMDHENMFWYRQDPGLGLRLIYFSYDVKMKEKGDIPEGYSVSREKKERFSLILESASTNQTSMYLCASRLGRNLNEKLFFGSGTQLSVL.

The CDR3 protein is CATSYQGVSSYEQYF. The CDR3 DNA reads TGTGCCACCAGCTATCAGGGGGTGAGCTCCTACGAGCAGTACTTC. This sequence joins TRBV15 and TRBJ2-7; 7 bases map to TRBD1. The CDR3 has 15 residues. V trimming: 5 bases; J trimming: 0 bases; junction bases outside the gene matches: 7. In germline, CDR1 is LNHNV, CDR2 YYDKDF (reference sequence).

This clonotype was counted between two and nine times. CDR3 sequence (DNA): TGTGCCAGCAGCTTTACGGATGGCTACACCTTC. This codes for CASSFTDGYTF. The chain joins TRBV5-6 to TRBJ1-2; D is uncertain. V gave up 2 bases and J gave up 6 bases, with 5 bases separating them. The CDR3 runs 11 residues. In germline, CDR1 is SGHDT, CDR2 YYEEEE. Drawing the rest from reference TRBV5-6 and TRBJ1-2, the complete variable domain is DAGVTQSPTHLIKTRGQQVTLRCSPKSGHDTVSWYQQALGQGPQFIFQYYEEEERQRGNFPDRFSGHQFPNYSSELNVNALLLGDSALYLCASSFTDGYTFGSGTRLTVV.

This clonotype was found a few times. J is TRBJ2-3 and V is TRBV3-1, with D possibly matching TRBD1 (6 bases). V was pared by 2 bases and J by 1 base, with 16 bases between. CDR1 and CDR2 from the germline V gene are LGHDT and YNNKEL (reference sequence). The CDR3 loop spans 17 amino acids. The CDR3 loop is CASSQYRVRPGTDTQYF. The CDR3 DNA sequence: TGTGCCAGCAGCCAATACAGGGTTCGCCCCGGCACAGATACGCAGTATTTT.

This clonotype was counted at least ten times. The chain combines TRBV20-1 with TRBJ2-5, with 11 bases aligning to TRBD2. The CDR3 contains 18 residues. The ends lost 0 bases at V and 4 bases at J; junction bases unmatched: 13. Germline values: CDR1 DFQATT, CDR2 SNEGSKA (reference sequence). The CDR3 sequence: CSARDYILAGGGTETQYF. In DNA, the CDR3 is TGCAGTGCTAGAGACTACATTCTAGCGGGAGGCGGCACAGAGACCCAGTACTTC.

The chain is built from TRBV28 and TRBJ1-6; D might be TRBD1 (5 bases). V gave up 2 bases and J gave up 8 bases, with 13 bases separating them. CDR1 MDHEN and CDR2 SYDVKM come from the germline V gene. CDR3 length equals 15 residues. CDR3 sequence reads: CASSLPRVTHSPLHF. CDR3 DNA: TGTGCCAGCAGTTTACCCAGGGTCACCCATTCACCCCTCCACTTT.

V and J are TRBV4-2 and TRBJ2-6, with D possibly TRBD2 on 6 matching bases. The germline V gene has CDR1 LGHNA and CDR2 YNFKEQ. V gave up 3 bases and J gave up 0 bases, with 18 bases separating them. There are 19 residues in the CDR3. The CDR3 DNA is TGTGCCAGCAGCCACATGCGGGGAGATCTAAGCTCTGGGGCCAACGTCCTGACTTTC. This translates into CASSHMRGDLSSGANVLTF.